Following are 7 T cell receptor beta chains from one sample sequenced in a study of human T cells and chemical hapten exposure. TCRdb re-called the RACE reads through MiXCR, storing one row per CDR3 protein. The table lists more than 150,000 distinct CDR3 sequences, approximately 15% of them singletons. Time point: patch test 1, 2 weeks after DPC sensitization. Treatment meaning: therapeutic diphenylcyclopropenone sensitization with weekly scalp DPC. The material sequenced was whole blood, taken in connection with sensitization to the hapten diphenylcyclopropenone (DPC). The receptors were gathered from a woman in her 30s with alopecia areata. Some clones in this sample may be carry-over from other donors' samples.

Only a few counts were recorded for this clonotype. The chain recombines TRBV25-1 with TRBJ2-3; 7 bases fit TRBD2. The germline V gene encodes CDR1 MGHDK and CDR2 SYGVNS. The CDR3 is 14 residues long. Losses at the gene ends were 5 bases for V and 3 bases for J; bases not matched to a gene: 5. The CDR3 spells CASSYWGGTDTQYF. The CDR3 DNA sequence: TGTGCCAGCAGTTATTGGGGGGGAACAGATACGCAGTATTTT.

The count of this clonotype is one. This is likely a read error, given that the CDR3 carries no conserved phenylalanine or tryptophan at its end. The V and J genes are TRBV20-1 and TRBJ1-5; no clear D gene. There are 13 residues in the CDR3. The V end lost 3 bases, the J end lost 11 bases, and 17 bases lay between the germline ends. Looked up from germline, CDR1 is DFQATT and CDR2 is SNEGSKA (reference sequence). The CDR3, as DNA: TGCAGTGCTAGGGTGGGAGGGATAAGGGCCCAGCATTAT. Protein: CSARVGGIRAQHY.

This clonotype has just a few counts. The chain recombines TRBV11-3 with TRBJ2-2, with unresolved D. Trimming removed 2 bases at V and 5 bases at J, with 12 bases between. The CDR3 runs 15 residues. CDR1 SGHNT and CDR2 YENEEA come from the germline V gene. The CDR3 spells CASSLTGVGTGELFF. The DNA of the CDR3 is TGTGCCAGCAGCTTAACCGGAGTAGGGACCGGGGAGCTGTTTTTT. The entire variable domain, with the rest obtained from reference TRBV11-3 and TRBJ2-2, is as follows: EAGVVQSPRYKIIEKKQPVAFWCNPISGHNTLYWYLQNLGQGPELLIRYENEEAVDDSQLPKDRFSAERLKGVDSTLKIQPAELGDSAVYLCASSLTGVGTGELFFGEGSRLTVL.

The chain carries TRBV12-3 or TRBV12-4 and TRBJ1-4; 7 bases line up with TRBD1. The CDR3 loop spans 14 amino acids. V dropped 5 bases and J dropped 8; count of bases not matched to a gene: 8. Here the CDR3 DNA reads TGTGCCAGCAGTCCCGACAGGGTCGGAGAAAAACTGTTTTTT. Encoded protein: CASSPDRVGEKLFF.

The sample holds a few counts of this clonotype. The V call is TRBV14, the J call TRBJ1-4; tentatively, D is TRBD1 (5 bases). This CDR3 has 14 amino acids. The V and J ends lost 0 bases and 10 bases respectively, with 12 bases between them. Looked up from germline, CDR1 is SGHDN and CDR2 is FVKESK. CDR3 amino acids: CASSQDDTRGKLFF. The DNA for the CDR3 is TGTGCCAGCAGCCAAGACGACACAAGGGGAAAACTGTTTTTT.

This clonotype occurred a few times. The chain carries TRBV7-3 and TRBJ1-2; a weak D match, TRBD1 (5 bases). Germline lookup yields CDR1 SGHTA and CDR2 FQGTGA. This CDR3 region has 14 residues. The ends were cut back, 1 base at V and 2 bases at J, with 8 bases in the middle. The CDR3 loop reads CASSLNSGNYGYTF. DNA of the CDR3: TGTGCCAGCAGCTTAAATTCAGGGAACTATGGCTACACCTTC. Combining the CDR3 with reference TRBV7-3 and TRBJ1-2 gives the whole variable domain GAGVSQTPSNKVTEKGKYVELRCDPISGHTALYWYRQSLGQGPEFLIYFQGTGAADDSGLPNDRFFAVRPEGSVSTLKIQRTERGDSAVYLCASSLNSGNYGYTFGSGTRLTVV.

This clonotype was detected only a few times. The chain links TRBV5-1 to TRBJ2-7; weak D call: TRBD1 (5 bases). Trimming shortened V by 1 base and J by 3 bases, and 11 bases separated the two germline ends. Looked up from germline, CDR1 is SGHRS and CDR2 is YFSETQ. CDR3 length: 14 amino acids. The CDR3 nucleotides read TGCGCCAGCAGCTTGAAGACAGATAACTACGAGCAGTACTTC. Encoded protein: CASSLKTDNYEQYF. The whole variable domain, remainder taken from reference TRBV5-1 and TRBJ2-7, is KAGVTQTPRYLIKTRGQQVTLSCSPISGHRSVSWYQQTPGQGLQFLFEYFSETQRNKGNFPGRFSGRQFSNSRSEMNVSTLELGDSALYLCASSLKTDNYEQYFGPGTRLTVT.